This section outlines one T cell receptor (beta chain) sequence together with its context. TCRdb keeps only in-frame clones here, not all; method: immunoSEQ multiplex PCR. The table includes some 220,000 clones, around 82% detected once. These data originate in a study of blood T cell repertoires in COVID-19. The CDR3 has 14 amino acids. The V gene's germline CDR1 is MNHEY and CDR2 SVGAGI. With 0 bases removed from V and 3 bases from J, the gap between germline ends came to 8 bases. This chain uses TRBV6-5 with TRBJ1-2; possible D gene TRBD1, 5 bases. The receptor was isolated from a woman aged 25-40 years who had recovered from COVID-19. The sequenced sample was peripheral blood. The CDR3, as DNA: TGTGCCAGCAGTTACTCGGGGGACTACTATGGCTACACCTTC. Translated: CASSYSGDYYGYTF.